This TCR beta chain originates from a study of PD-1 blockade in classical Hodgkin lymphoma. Overall study results and limits: Complete responders had baseline diversity similar to newly diagnosed patients. Patients who began taking nivolumab under 1 year after ASCT were left out. TCR diversity rose significantly by C4D1 in CD4+ but not CD8+ cells.

Generated by immunoSEQ multiplex PCR, the TCRdb table keeps only in-frame clones and is missing some. The table includes around 40,000 clones, around 78% detected once. Patients all relapsed after autologous stem cell transplantation, and there was variation in brentuximab vedotin exposure. The sample holds a few counts of this clone. Its antigen is as yet unknown. The source was peripheral blood mononuclear cells (PBMCs), collected at baseline. The clonotype comes from a human donor with classical Hodgkin lymphoma.

The CDR3: CASSYSRLLRQETQYF. The DNA for the CDR3 is TGTGCCAGCAGTTACTCCCGTCTACTGAGACAAGAGACCCAGTACTTC. The chain carries TRBV6-6 and TRBJ2-5; D is unresolved. Trimming removed 0 bases at V and 2 bases at J, with 13 bases between. The CDR3 is 16 residues long. Germline loops: CDR1 MNHNY, CDR2 SVGAGI (reference sequence).